A selection of T cell receptor beta chains follows, all from one sample in a study of prognosis after radiotherapy for stage I lung cancer. From the multiplex PCR reads, TCRdb called clonotypes with MiXCR, one entry per CDR3 protein. Of approximately 18,000 distinct CDR3 sequences in the sample, over 15% were seen once. This specimen consisted of PBMCs, obtained before or after stereotactic body radiation therapy (not recorded which). The receptor set was obtained from a donor over 45 with non-small cell lung cancer. The CDR3 runs from the conserved cysteine through the conserved F or W. A D gene is named only where the DNA matches it firmly. The size of a clone is reported for some rows only, either as once, few or many, or as a class for expanded clones.

clone_size | j_call | d_call | v_call | cdr3_aa | cdr3_nt
many | TRBJ2-1 | . | TRBV7-9 | CASRERYRSSYNEQFF | TGTGCCAGCAGAGAAAGATATCGGAGCTCCTACAATGAGCAGTTCTTC
once | TRBJ2-2 | . | TRBV7-6 | CASSFLGTRTGELFF | TGTGCCAGCAGCTTCCTCGGGACTCGCACCGGGGAGCTGTTTTTT
many | TRBJ2-1 | . | TRBV11-1 | CASTQWGHYNEQFF | TGTGCCAGCACTCAGTGGGGGCATTACAATGAGCAGTTCTTC
many | TRBJ2-3 | . | TRBV6-1 | CASSAGSGSSTDTQYF | TGTGCCAGCAGTGCCGGGAGCGGGTCTAGCACAGATACGCAGTATTTT
many | TRBJ2-7 | . | TRBV4-3 | CASSHTRSSSYEQYF | TGCGCCAGCAGCCATACAAGGTCCAGCTCCTACGAGCAGTACTTC
many | TRBJ2-3 | . | TRBV20-1 | CSARGGSGENTQYF | TGCAGTGCTAGAGGCGGAAGTGGGGAAAATACGCAGTATTTT
many | TRBJ1-1 | . | TRBV5-6 | CASRRGTEAFF | TGTGCCAGCCGGAGGGGCACTGAAGCTTTCTTT
. | TRBJ2-3 | . | TRBV11-3 | CASSLFGRGLLDAQYF | TGTGCCAGCAGCTTATTTGGGCGAGGTCTACTAGATGCGCAGTATTTT
many | TRBJ1-2 | TRBD1 | TRBV2 | CATTGSYGYTF | TGTGCCACGACAGGGAGCTATGGCTACACCTTC
many | TRBJ1-1 | . | TRBV28 | CASSLASAETEAFF | TGTGCCAGCAGCCTTGCCTCGGCGGAGACTGAAGCTTTCTTT
many | TRBJ2-3 | TRBD1 | TRBV10-3 | CAISDAGTDDTQYF | TGTGCCATCAGTGATGCCGGGACAGATGATACGCAGTATTTT
many | TRBJ2-7 | . | TRBV19 | CASSIGRNSYEQYF | TGTGCCAGTAGTATAGGCCGCAACTCCTACGAGCAGTACTTC
many | TRBJ2-7 | TRBD2 | TRBV11-3 | CASTIAGGTYEQYF | TGTGCCAGCACCATAGCGGGAGGAACCTACGAGCAGTACTTC
many | TRBJ1-6 | . | TRBV14 | CASSRLGAYNSPLHF | TGTGCCAGCAGCCGACTCGGGGCCTATAATTCACCCCTCCACTTT
many | TRBJ2-3 | . | TRBV28 | CASRLGTGFLSTDTQYF | TGTGCCAGCAGATTGGGGACGGGATTCCTTAGCACAGATACGCAGTATTTT
many | TRBJ2-2 | TRBD1 | TRBV18 | CASSLGQGNYRELFF | TGTGCCAGCTCACTTGGACAGGGGAATTACCGGGAGCTGTTTTTT
many | TRBJ1-6 | . | TRBV7-2 | CASSLDRSYNSPLHF | TGTGCCAGCAGCTTAGATCGCTCCTATAATTCACCCCTCCACTTT
many | TRBJ2-2 | TRBD1 | TRBV24-1 | CATSAPLWTGGLPNTGELFF | TGTGCCACCAGTGCTCCGCTTTGGACAGGGGGTCTTCCGAACACCGGGGAGCTGTTTTTT
many | TRBJ2-3 | TRBD2 | TRBV10-2 | CASTTSGGAWTDTQYF | TGCGCCAGTACGACTAGCGGGGGGGCGTGGACAGATACGCAGTATTTT
. | TRBJ2-3 | . | TRBV20-1 | CSARDISSTDTQYF | TGCAGTGCTCGGGACATCTCTAGCACAGATACGCAGTATTTT